The 32 T cell receptor beta chains in this list originate from one sample, sequenced in a study of post-analysis software for immune sequencing data. Study-wide points: Among roughly 5 TRBV segments more frequent in patients than controls were TRBV5-6, TRBV5-1 and TRBV20-1.

These receptors' targets are unknown. Unique molecular identifiers featured in each of the TCR beta cDNA libraries. TCRdb reanalysed the PCR reads using MiXCR and keeps one entry per CDR3 protein. The sample has hundreds of thousands of distinct CDR3 sequences, 59% seen once; the top ten hold about 10%. Input material: blood. These receptors were taken from a girl aged 2-15 years with multiple sclerosis.

This chain links TRBV10-3 with TRBJ2-3, with 10 bases fitting TRBD2. The CDR3 loop spans 17 amino acids. V trimming: 0 bases; J trimming: 1 base; junction bases outside the gene matches: 4. Germline assignment: CDR1 ENHRY and CDR2 SYGVKD. The CDR3 bases are TGTGCCATCAGTGAGTCGCAACTAGCGGGACGCACAGATACGCAGTATTTT. The encoded protein is CAISESQLAGRTDTQYF.

This clonotype has only one observation. The genes are TRBV20-1 and TRBJ1-2; the match to TRBD1 covers 8 bases. The CDR3 contains 15 residues. V lost 0 bases and J lost 3; bases outside the gene matches: 6. Looked up from germline, CDR1 is DFQATT and CDR2 is SNEGSKA (reference sequence). CDR3 residues: CSARDVQGGDYGYTF. The CDR3, as DNA: TGCAGTGCTAGAGATGTACAGGGGGGGGACTATGGCTACACCTTC.

The gene calls are TRBV27 and TRBJ1-3, with unresolved D. V was shortened by 7 bases and J by 2 bases, with 12 bases between the two germline ends. The CDR3 contains 14 residues. Per the germline V gene, CDR1 is MNHEY and CDR2 is SMNVEV (reference sequence). In DNA form, the CDR3 reads TGTGCCAGCATAAGTACCGGACCTGGAAACACCATATATTTT. It translates to CASISTGPGNTIYF.

This clonotype was observed a handful of times. The chain has TRBV10-3 and TRBJ2-3; D not certain. The germline gives CDR1 ENHRY, CDR2 SYGVKD. The CDR3 is 10 residues long. The ends were cut back, 8 bases at V and 3 bases at J, with 3 bases in the middle. The CDR3 region is CAIGTDTQYF. CDR3 DNA: TGTGCCATCGGGACAGATACGCAGTATTTT.

As DNA, the CDR3 is TGCGCCAGCAGCTCGGATACTAGCTACAATGAGCAGTTCTTC. Protein: CASSSDTSYNEQFF. V and J are TRBV5-1 and TRBJ2-1; possible D gene TRBD2, 5 bases. The CDR3 covers 14 residues. Germline lookup yields CDR1 SGHRS and CDR2 YFSETQ. V was shortened by 3 bases and J by 3 bases, with 10 bases between the two germline ends. Full variable domain (rest looked up from reference TRBV5-1 and TRBJ2-1): KAGVTQTPRYLIKTRGQQVTLSCSPISGHRSVSWYQQTPGQGLQFLFEYFSETQRNKGNFPGRFSGRQFSNSRSEMNVSTLELGDSALYLCASSSDTSYNEQFFGPGTRLTVL.

The chain is built from TRBV29-1 and TRBJ1-4, with TRBD1 identical over 7 bases. The ends lost 5 bases at V and 4 bases at J; junction bases unmatched: 4. CDR1 and CDR2 (germline): SQVTM, ANQGSEA. The CDR3 contains 13 residues. This chain's CDR3 is CSVWDSINEKLFF. CDR3 bases: TGCAGCGTTTGGGACAGTATTAATGAAAAACTGTTTTTT.

CDR3 bases: TGTGCCAGCAGTGAGGTAGGGGGCAACTACAATGAGCAGTTCTTC. Encoded protein: CASSEVGGNYNEQFF. J is TRBJ2-1 and V is TRBV25-1; 7 nucleotides line up with TRBD1. V shed 3 bases and J 3 bases; nucleotides not matched to a gene: 5. CDR3 length: 15 amino acids. Germline V gene data show CDR1 as MGHDK and CDR2 as SYGVNS.

On this clonotype itself: One end of the junction is discordant with germline, which a read error may explain. V is TRBV12-3 or TRBV12-4 and J is TRBJ1-1; D is ambiguous. This CDR3 has 14 amino acids. CDR3: CASSLSPPGTEAFF. In DNA, the CDR3 is TGCGCCAGCAGCTTAAGCCCCCCGGGGACTGAAGCTTTCTTT.

CDR3 residues: CASNPWRGGLTDTQYF. For the CDR3, the DNA is TGCGCCAGCAACCCCTGGAGGGGGGGGCTTACAGATACGCAGTATTTT. The V call is TRBV4-3, the J call TRBJ2-3; tentatively, D is TRBD2 (7 bases). This CDR3 contains 16 residues. The V gene lost 7 bases and the J gene lost 3 bases, with 20 bases spanning the gap. Germline loops: CDR1 LGHNA, CDR2 YSLEER.

This chain connects TRBV6-2 or TRBV6-3 to TRBJ2-7; perhaps D is TRBD1 or TRBD2 (5 bases each). The germline gives CDR1 MNHEY, CDR2 SVGEGT. The CDR3 is made up of 14 amino acids. The V end lost 8 bases, the J end lost 2 bases, and 16 bases lay between the germline ends. The CDR3 coding sequence is TGTGCCAGCGGAAGAAATAGGGGAGCCTACGAGCAGTACTTC. Amino acids: CASGRNRGAYEQYF.

This clonotype was seen more than once but under ten times. This rearrangement joins TRBV6-1 to TRBJ2-1, with 10 bases lining up with TRBD2. Trimming removed 6 bases from V and 8 bases from J; junction bases left unmatched: 10. Germline CDR1 reads MNHNS; CDR2 reads SASEGT. The CDR3 totals 15 residues. CDR3 coding DNA: TGTGCCAGCAGCCTCTCCGGGACTAGCGTTGATGAGCAGTTCTTC. Amino acids: CASSLSGTSVDEQFF.

The sample holds a few counts of this clonotype. This sequence joins TRBV20-1 and TRBJ2-2, with a weak D call TRBD2 (6 bases). Per germline, CDR1 DFQATT and CDR2 SNEGSKA (reference sequence). This CDR3 has 14 amino acids. The V end was cut by 6 bases, the J end by 2 bases, with 13 bases between. CDR3 in DNA: TGCAGTGCGGTGGTGGGGGGTAACACCGGGGAGCTGTTTTTT. It is translated as CSAVVGGNTGELFF.

This clonotype was seen a single time. CDR3 residues: CASNPIRDRVYNEQFF. CDR3 nucleotide sequence: TGTGCCAGCAACCCAATCCGGGACAGGGTATACAATGAGCAGTTCTTC. The chain carries TRBV7-9 and TRBJ2-1; 9 bases are a match to TRBD1. Germline CDR1 is SEHNR and CDR2 is FQNEAQ (reference sequence). Trimming took 7 bases from V and 4 from J; bases not matched to a gene: 11. The CDR3 spans 16 residues.

The rearrangement links TRBV6-1 to TRBJ2-7, with 7 bases lining up with TRBD1. Judging by the DNA end, TRBJ2-4 fits better; the J call may be wrong. CDR1 MNHNS and CDR2 SASEGT come from the germline V gene. The CDR3 consists of 15 residues. In nucleotides, the CDR3 is TGTGCCAGTAGTCCCCGACAGGGCCCAAAAGACATTCAGTACTTC. Translated: CASSPRQGPKDIQYF.

The V gene is TRBV7-2, the J gene TRBJ2-5; a possible D gene is TRBD2 (5 bases). Deletions cut 0 bases from V and 4 bases from J, with 12 bases between. The CDR3 has 15 amino acids. From germline, CDR1 is SGHTA and CDR2 FQGNSA. In DNA form, the CDR3 reads TGTGCCAGCAGCTTAGCGGACGGGGAAGGAGAGACCCAGTACTTC. Its protein product is CASSLADGEGETQYF.

This clonotype turned up a few times. The chain couples TRBV10-3 to TRBJ2-1, with 7 nucleotides matching TRBD2. The V and J ends lost 4 bases and 5 bases, in that order; junction bases with no gene match: 5. CDR1 and CDR2 (germline): ENHRY, SYGVKD. This CDR3 has 14 amino acids. CDR3 coding DNA: TGTGCCATCAGTGGGACTAGTGGCGACAATGAGCAGTTCTTC. Translation: CAISGTSGDNEQFF.

The V and J genes are TRBV6-1 and TRBJ2-4, with D perhaps being TRBD1 or TRBD2 (5 bases each). Germline CDR1 and CDR2: MNHNS and SASEGT. The CDR3 sequence is 16 residues long. Trimming removed 2 bases at V and 9 bases at J, with 20 bases between. The CDR3 protein is CASSEQPGPLTTIQYF. Written as DNA, the CDR3 is TGTGCCAGCAGTGAACAACCGGGACCGCTAACTACCATTCAGTACTTC.

Note on this clonotype: The junction does not match germline at one end; this may be a read error. The chain uses TRBV4-1 and TRBJ2-1; D possibly corresponds to TRBD1 (6 bases). Per germline, CDR1 MGHRA and CDR2 YSYEKL. The CDR3 sequence is 15 residues long. CDR3 region: CASSQLLGAYNERFF. The CDR3 DNA reads TGCGCCAGCAGCCAATTATTGGGGGCCTACAATGAGCGGTTCTTC.

The V and J genes are TRBV28 and TRBJ2-6, with 8 bases matching TRBD1. Trimming cost V 6 bases and J 0 bases; bases outside gene matches: 13. The CDR3 spans 19 residues. Germline V gives CDR1 MDHEN, CDR2 SYDVKM. This chain's CDR3 is CASRRVPGQDRSGANVLTF. The CDR3 DNA sequence: TGTGCCAGCAGAAGAGTCCCGGGACAGGATCGCTCTGGGGCCAACGTCCTGACTTTC.

The table lists this clonotype with a count of one. The chain has TRBV9 and TRBJ2-5; 13 nucleotides line up with TRBD2. Unmatched junction bases numbered 5, after V lost 3 bases and J lost 3 bases. This CDR3 is built from 16 residues. The germline V gene has CDR1 SGDLS and CDR2 YYNGEE. The CDR3 DNA sequence: TGTGCCAGCAGCGCTTCCGGGACTAGCGGGAAAGAGACCCAGTACTTC. Protein product: CASSASGTSGKETQYF.

The sample holds a few counts of this clonotype. J is TRBJ2-5 and V is TRBV20-1; D gene uncertain. The DNA end lines up better with TRBJ2-7; the J call may be wrong. CDR1 and CDR2 from the germline V gene are DFQATT and SNEGSKA (reference sequence). There are 12 residues in the CDR3. The chain's CDR3 is CSASDMSYEQYF. The CDR3 region has the DNA TGCAGTGCTAGTGACATGTCCTACGAGCAGTACTTC.

V and J are TRBV2 and TRBJ2-7; 8 bases match TRBD1. V dropped 11 bases and J dropped 7; count of bases not matched to a gene: 10. Germline lookup yields CDR1 SNHLY and CDR2 FYNNEI. The CDR3 is made up of 12 amino acids. CDR3 bases: TGTGCCTATTCCACAGGGGGAGGTGAGCAGTACTTC. It encodes CAYSTGGGEQYF.

This clonotype was seen a handful of times. The chain has TRBV10-1 and TRBJ2-4; D is possibly TRBD1 or TRBD2 (6 bases each). CDR3 length: 14 residues. From germline, CDR1 is WNHNN and CDR2 SYGVQD (reference sequence). The V end was cut by 0 bases, the J end by 7 bases, with 10 bases between. This CDR3 reads CASSESQGRNIQYF. The CDR3 DNA is TGCGCCAGCAGTGAGTCGCAGGGGAGGAACATTCAGTACTTC.

A remark on this clonotype: A junction end diverges from the germline sequence, so it may reflect a read error. V gene TRBV7-9 combines with J gene TRBJ2-1; 8 bases are a match to TRBD2. The CDR3 sequence is 15 residues long. The germline V gene encodes CDR1 SEHNR and CDR2 FQNEAQ (reference sequence). The CDR3 reads CASSPRRGENNDQFF. In DNA form, the CDR3 reads TGTGCCAGCAGCCCCAGGCGGGGGGAGAACAATGATCAGTTCTTC. Filled out from reference TRBV7-9 and TRBJ2-1, the complete variable domain reads DTGVSQNPRHKITKRGQNVTFRCDPISEHNRLYWYRQTLGQGPEFLTYFQNEAQLEKSRLLSDRFSAERPKGSFSTLEIQRTEQGDSAMYLCASSPRRGENNDQFFGPGTRLTVL.

V usage is TRBV27 and J usage is TRBJ1-2; D possibly corresponds to TRBD1 (5 bases). The CDR3 is 15 residues long. The V gene lost 5 bases and the J gene lost 3 bases, with 16 bases spanning the gap. The germline V gene has CDR1 MNHEY and CDR2 SMNVEV (reference sequence). In DNA form, the CDR3 reads TGTGCCAGCAGTCCCCTCCCGGGGCAGGACTATGGCTACACCTTC. Protein product: CASSPLPGQDYGYTF.

This sequence joins TRBV4-1 and TRBJ2-1; D ambiguous. Between the trimmed V and J ends, which lost 0 bases and 1 base, there was a span of 7 bases. Germline V gives CDR1 MGHRA, CDR2 YSYEKL. This CDR3 has 15 amino acids. CDR3 DNA: TGCGCCAGCAGCCAAGAAAGGGCTTCCTACAATGAGCAGTTCTTC. Translating gives CASSQERASYNEQFF.

The gene calls are TRBV14 and TRBJ2-1; D may be TRBD2 (6 bases). This CDR3 contains 16 residues. Germline lookup yields CDR1 SGHDN and CDR2 FVKESK. The V end was cut by 0 bases, the J end by 10 bases, with 19 bases between. The CDR3 loop reads CASSQDWRGSSGEQFF. CDR3 coding DNA: TGTGCCAGCAGCCAAGATTGGAGGGGCTCATCCGGAGAGCAGTTCTTC.

This chain uses TRBV12-3 or TRBV12-4 with TRBJ2-3; the D is unclear. The CDR3 spans 15 residues. The V end was cut by 6 bases, the J end by 0 bases, with 13 bases between. The CDR3 region has the DNA TGTGCCAGCAGCGCCCAGCGAGCAAGCACAGATACGCAGTATTTT. Translating gives CASSAQRASTDTQYF.

This CDR3 reads CAISEFKLQAKNIQYF. The CDR3 coding sequence is TGTGCCATCAGTGAATTCAAGTTGCAGGCCAAAAACATTCAGTACTTC. The J gene is TRBJ2-4, the V gene TRBV10-3; D uncertain. Per the germline V gene, CDR1 is ENHRY and CDR2 is SYGVKD. There are 16 residues in the CDR3. With 3 bases removed from V and 1 base from J, the gap between germline ends came to 13 bases.

V gene TRBV20-1 combines with J gene TRBJ2-7; perhaps TRBD2 as D (5 bases). The J call may not be correct, given that the DNA end is closer to TRBJ2-5. This CDR3 contains 14 residues. Germline lookup yields CDR1 DFQATT and CDR2 SNEGSKA (reference sequence). DNA for the CDR3: TGCAGTGCTAGACTCGGACGGGGTATGGAGACCCAGTACTTC. It codes for CSARLGRGMETQYF.

This clonotype was seen just once. The V and J genes are TRBV27 and TRBJ2-6; D not certain. The CDR3 contains 14 residues. Germline CDR1 is MNHEY and CDR2 is SMNVEV (reference sequence). V lost 8 bases to trimming and J lost 2 bases, with 10 bases between them. The CDR3 DNA reads TGTGCCAGCCGCAGTAAAACTGGGGCCAACGTCCTGACTTTC. Protein: CASRSKTGANVLTF.

The table lists this clonotype with a few counts. The rearrangement joins TRBV12-3 or TRBV12-4 to TRBJ2-1; possibly TRBD1 or TRBD2 for D (5 bases each). The CDR3 contains 16 residues. Trimming shortened V by 1 base and J by 7 bases, and 17 bases separated the two germline ends. The CDR3: CASSLDPGPGVNEQFF. The CDR3 coding sequence is TGTGCCAGCAGTTTAGACCCGGGGCCCGGGGTTAATGAGCAGTTCTTC.